The sequence of this TCR beta chain was determined in a study of CD8 T cells in Susac syndrome. This clonotype was detected once. The T cells that were sequenced for TCR beta were CD8+ and CD4+ cells from blood. Negative isolation yielded the CD8+ and CD4+ T cells, while FACS enriched the TEMRA cells. CDR1 MNHEY and CDR2 SVGAGI come from the germline V gene. The V end lost 0 bases, the J end lost 3 bases, and 12 bases lay between the germline ends. The CDR3 is 16 residues long. Random-hexamer reverse transcription was applied to roughly 0.45 to 1 ug RNA. Across 54 Vbeta and 13 Jbeta, TCR beta CDR3 was amplified with immunoSEQ multiplex PCR. MiXCR, applied by TCRdb to the immunoSEQ multiplex PCR reads, yields one record per CDR3 protein. The sample shows about 280,000 distinct CDR3 sequences, 70% to 90% of them seen only once.

Material: CD8+ T cells from PBMCs. The V gene is TRBV6-5, the J gene TRBJ1-5, with D perhaps TRBD1 (6 bases). The sequence came from a human donor with multiple sclerosis. In nucleotides, the CDR3 is TGTGCCAGCAGTTACTCGAAGGGGGGACTCAATCAGCCCCAGCATTTT. Translation: CASSYSKGGLNQPQHF.